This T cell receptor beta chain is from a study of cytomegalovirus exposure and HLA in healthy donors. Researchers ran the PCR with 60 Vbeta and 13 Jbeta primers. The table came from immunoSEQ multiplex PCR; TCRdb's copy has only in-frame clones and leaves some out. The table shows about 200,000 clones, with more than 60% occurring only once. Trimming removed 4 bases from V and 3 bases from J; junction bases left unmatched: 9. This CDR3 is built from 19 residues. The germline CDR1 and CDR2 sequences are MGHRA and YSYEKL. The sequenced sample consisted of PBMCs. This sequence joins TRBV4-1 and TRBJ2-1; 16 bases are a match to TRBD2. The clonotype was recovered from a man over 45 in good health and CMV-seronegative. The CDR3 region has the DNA TGCGCCAGCAGCCTTGGGGGACTAGCGGGAGGGAGAGGCTACAATGAGCAGTTCTTC. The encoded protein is CASSLGGLAGGRGYNEQFF.